This T cell receptor beta chain originates from a study of T cells in Graves' hyperthyroidism and ophthalmopathy. The germline V gene has CDR1 DFQATT and CDR2 SNEGSKA (reference sequence). This CDR3 comprises 12 residues. V shed 3 bases and J shed 3 bases, with 9 bases lying between them. Those patients with uncontrolled infection, other autoimmune disease, pregnancy or lactation were excluded. Study outcomes and limitations: The model foresaw ophthalmopathy a median around 6.4 months prior to onset.

This clonotype was seen more than once but under ten times. Its antigen is not identified. Researchers amplified the TCR beta CDR3 regions from RNA transcripts. The HTBI primer set served for first-round RT-PCR of the TCR CDR3. TCRdb re-called the multiplex PCR reads with MiXCR, one entry per CDR3 protein. The table lists about 350,000 distinct CDR3 sequences, roughly 14% of them singletons. Sequenced material: blood. The sequence was obtained from a woman under 40 with Graves' hyperthyroidism. The V call is TRBV20-1, the J call TRBJ2-7; D call uncertain. Written as DNA, the CDR3 is TGCAGTGCTAGTAATCAGGTCTACGAGCAGTACTTC. It specifies CSASNQVYEQYF.